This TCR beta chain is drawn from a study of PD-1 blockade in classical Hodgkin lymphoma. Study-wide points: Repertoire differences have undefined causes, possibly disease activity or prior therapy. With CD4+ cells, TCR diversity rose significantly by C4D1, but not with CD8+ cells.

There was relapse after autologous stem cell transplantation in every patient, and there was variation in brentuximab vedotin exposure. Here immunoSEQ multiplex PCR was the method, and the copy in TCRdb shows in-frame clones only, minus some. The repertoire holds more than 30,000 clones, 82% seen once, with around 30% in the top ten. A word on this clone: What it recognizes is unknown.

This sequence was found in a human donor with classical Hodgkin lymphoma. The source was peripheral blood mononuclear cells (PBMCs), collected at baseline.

The chain's CDR3 is CASSVLGSGSPLHF. For the CDR3, the DNA is TGTGCCAGCAGCGTTCTGGGTTCGGGATCACCCCTCCACTTT. The J gene is TRBJ1-6, the V gene TRBV7-8; D is unresolved. Germline V CDR1 and CDR2: SGHVS, FQNEAQ. V gave up 5 bases and J gave up 10 bases, with 15 bases separating them. CDR3 size: 14 residues. Supplemented by reference TRBV7-8 and TRBJ1-6, the full variable domain reads GAGVSQSPRYKVAKRGQDVALRCDPISGHVSLFWYQQALGQGPEFLTYFQNEAQLDKSGLPSDRFFAERPEGSVSTLKIQRTQQEDSAVYLCASSVLGSGSPLHFGNGTRLTVT.